Listed below are T cell receptor beta chains from one sample, sequenced in a study of breast tumors, draining lymph nodes, adjacent tissues. TCRdb independently ran MiXCR on the multiplex PCR reads; one entry per CDR3 protein. The table lists fewer than 250,000 distinct CDR3 sequences, less than 40% of them singletons. Sequencing input: axillary lymph node tissue. The receptors were sampled from a female donor with breast cancer. Some clones in this sample may be carry-over from other donors' samples. Both conserved end residues are part of each CDR3. A D gene is named only where the DNA matches it firmly. Size is omitted from some rows. Given values are once, few, many or a class for expanded clones.

many,TRBV6-5,TRBJ2-5,-,CASVAVRGTQYF,TGTGCCAGTGTAGCGGTTCGGGGGACCCAGTACTTC
once,TRBV18,TRBJ1-3,-,CASSLLTGDSNTIYF,TGTGCCAGCTCACTACTAACCGGGGACTCTAACACCATATATTTT
many,TRBV29-1,TRBJ2-7,-,CSVVDGFYEQYF,TGCAGCGTTGTTGACGGATTCTACGAGCAGTACTTC
-,TRBV20-1,TRBJ2-2,TRBD1,CSAREQGAGGELFF,TGCAGTGCTAGAGAACAGGGGGCGGGCGGGGAGCTGTTTTTT
-,TRBV29-1,TRBJ1-2,TRBD1,CSVQQGDYGYTF,TGCAGCGTCCAACAGGGGGACTATGGCTACACCTTC
few,TRBV11-2,TRBJ2-1,TRBD2,CASSSQGTTANEQFF,TGTGCCAGCAGCTCTCAAGGGACTACCGCAAATGAGCAGTTCTTC
-,TRBV2,TRBJ2-7,TRBD1,CASSEDRGTYEQYF,TGTGCCAGCAGTGAGGACAGGGGCACCTACGAGCAGTACTTC
many,TRBV7-2,TRBJ2-5,-,CASSLFTGTETQYF,TGTGCCAGCAGCTTATTTACGGGAACAGAGACCCAGTACTTC
many,TRBV3-1,TRBJ1-5,-,CASSPRAGGNQPQHF,TGTGCCAGCAGCCCGCGAGCCGGGGGCAATCAGCCCCAGCATTTT
many,TRBV7-9,TRBJ2-7,-,CASPRQEQGPYEQYF,TGTGCCAGCCCTCGTCAGGAGCAGGGCCCCTACGAGCAGTACTTC
-,TRBV7-2,TRBJ1-5,-,CASSLTNGQPQHF,TGTGCCAGCAGCTTGACAAACGGTCAGCCCCAGCATTTT
few,TRBV7-6,TRBJ2-6,-,CASSSAGTGANVLTF,TGTGCCAGCAGCTCGGCCGGGACAGGGGCCAACGTCCTGACTTTC
many,TRBV27,TRBJ2-7,-,CASSLQPAGEQYF,TGTGCCAGCAGCCTACAGCCGGCTGGGGAGCAGTACTTC
-,TRBV6-2/TRBV6-3,TRBJ1-2,-,CASSYLGARINTF,TGTGCCAGCAGTTACCTGGGGGCCCGGATTAACACCTTC
many,TRBV5-6,TRBJ2-5,TRBD1,CASSLLGQGVGETQYF,TGTGCCAGCAGCTTGTTGGGACAGGGGGTAGGAGAGACCCAGTACTTC
many,TRBV6-5,TRBJ2-2,-,CASTKGRVGTGELFF,TGTGCCAGCACCAAAGGACGGGTCGGGACCGGGGAGCTGTTTTTT
-,TRBV6-4,TRBJ1-2,-,CASSEQSNTGDGYTF,TGTGCCAGCAGTGAACAGTCGAACACCGGGGATGGCTACACCTTC
-,TRBV7-2,TRBJ2-7,-,CASSFYICSARQGEASYEQYF,-
many,TRBV18,TRBJ2-7,TRBD2,CASSPGTSGQEQYF,TGTGCCAGCTCCCCAGGGACTAGCGGACAGGAGCAGTACTTC
few,TRBV30,TRBJ2-3,-,CAWSRRGRSTDTQYF,TGTGCCTGGAGCCGTCGTGGCAGAAGCACAGATACGCAGTATTTT
-,TRBV20-1,TRBJ2-7,TRBD2,CSARDSREGPKIYEQYF,TGCAGTGCTAGAGACTCGCGGGAGGGCCCTAAAATTTACGAGCAGTACTTC
many,TRBV27,TRBJ2-7,-,CASSLSASSAYEQYF,TGTGCCAGCAGTTTATCAGCTAGCTCGGCGTACGAGCAGTACTTC